What follows are 8 T cell receptor beta chains derived from one specimen sequenced in a study of control samples from healthy donors and cancer patients. Generated by immunoSEQ multiplex PCR, the TCRdb table keeps only in-frame clones and is missing some. The sample consists of over 150,000 clones, around 96% of them appearing once. The material sequenced was blood. All receptors come from a woman in her 30s in good health.

This sequence joins TRBV15 and TRBJ2-1, with 11 bases matching TRBD2. V lost 1 base and J lost 1; bases outside the gene matches: 9. Germline CDR1 is LNHNV and CDR2 is YYDKDF (reference sequence). This CDR3 is built from 19 residues. The CDR3 region is CATSRGLAGGPASYNEQFF. The DNA of the CDR3 is TGTGCCACCAGCAGAGGGCTAGCGGGAGGACCAGCATCCTACAATGAGCAGTTCTTC.

V usage is TRBV30 and J usage is TRBJ2-7; no clear D. Germline CDR1 and CDR2: GTSNPN and SVGIG (reference sequence). The length of the CDR3 is 13 residues. Trimming stripped 0 bases from V and 7 bases from J, with 13 bases between. CDR3 protein: CAWSVGRAGEQYF. CDR3 DNA sequence: TGTGCCTGGAGTGTAGGAAGGGCTGGGGAGCAGTACTTC.

The V call is TRBV9, the J call TRBJ2-1, with a possible D match to TRBD2 (6 bases). There are 13 residues in the CDR3. The V gene's germline CDR1 is SGDLS and CDR2 YYNGEE. V lost 4 bases, J lost 9 bases, and 14 bases lay in between. The CDR3 is CASSSYGGGEQFF. The DNA of the CDR3 is TGTGCCAGCAGCTCTTACGGGGGTGGTGAGCAGTTCTTC.

The chain's CDR3 is CASSSQKGGTDTQYF. The CDR3 DNA reads TGTGCCAGCAGCTCCCAGAAAGGTGGGACAGATACGCAGTATTTT. This chain links TRBV7-9 with TRBJ2-3, with no clear D. In germline, CDR1 is SEHNR, CDR2 FQNEAQ (reference sequence). Trimming left V 4 bases short and J 3 bases short, with 14 bases between. The CDR3 is 15 residues long.

The CDR3 DNA reads as TGCGCCAGCAGCTTCCCCCGAGGTGGGGAGGGATCCTACAATGAGCAGTTCTTC. Residues: CASSFPRGGEGSYNEQFF. The V and J genes are TRBV5-1 and TRBJ2-1; 7 bases map to TRBD2. Per the germline V gene, CDR1 is SGHRS and CDR2 is YFSETQ. The V segment lost 2 bases and the J segment 1 base; nucleotides outside the gene matches: 12. There are 18 residues in the CDR3.

The chain is built from TRBV5-4 and TRBJ2-1; D ambiguous. The CDR3 runs 12 residues. Germline CDR1 reads SGHNT; CDR2 reads YYREEE (reference sequence). V was pared by 0 bases and J by 6 bases, with 4 bases between. The CDR3 protein is CASSLGGNEQFF. The CDR3 region has the DNA TGTGCCAGCAGCTTGGGGGGCAATGAGCAGTTCTTC. The full variable domain, rest sourced from reference TRBV5-4 and TRBJ2-1, is ETGVTQSPTHLIKTRGQQVTLRCSSQSGHNTVSWYQQALGQGPQFIFQYYREEENGRGNFPPRFSGLQFPNYSSELNVNALELDDSALYLCASSLGGNEQFFGPGTRLTVL.

This clone has only one observation. V gene TRBV27 combines with J gene TRBJ2-2; tentatively, D is TRBD2 (7 bases). V was cut by 8 bases and J by 9 bases, with 19 bases left in between. The V gene's germline CDR1 is MNHEY and CDR2 SMNVEV (reference sequence). The CDR3 loop spans 14 amino acids. The CDR3 DNA reads TGTGCCAGCTTAGGTGGGGGGGCCGGCCGGGAGCTGTTTTTT. This sequence encodes CASLGGGAGRELFF.

This chain uses TRBV4-1 with TRBJ2-3; 8 nucleotides match TRBD1. CDR3 length: 16 residues. The V segment lost 0 bases and the J segment 3 bases; nucleotides outside the gene matches: 5. Per the germline V gene, CDR1 is MGHRA and CDR2 is YSYEKL. The CDR3 protein is CASSQDQGAQTDTQYF. CDR3 sequence (DNA): TGCGCCAGCAGCCAAGATCAGGGGGCGCAGACAGATACGCAGTATTTT.